This T cell receptor (beta chain) was sequenced in a study of shared clonotypes between healthy human individuals. On the study more broadly: A donor's plate count was three for CD4 naive and three for CD4 memory; CD8 naive had two and CD8 memory one. General study points: Tissue TCR repertoires likely differ from these blood-only repertoires.

The CDR3 runs 13 residues. From germline, CDR1 is GTSNPN and CDR2 SVGIG (reference sequence). Germline trimming cut 5 bases from V and 5 bases from J; bases unmatched to any gene: 8. To note about this clone: The antigen remains undetermined.

Sequenced by immunoSEQ multiplex PCR; TCRdb stores in-frame clones only, minus some. The profile shows about 1 million clones, about 74% of them singletons. Material for sequencing was memory CD4+ T cells sorted from blood. Subset reported: CD45RA-negative fraction. This clonotype was sampled from a man aged 18 to 35 in good health. The rearrangement joins TRBV30 to TRBJ2-7; 8 nucleotides align to TRBD2. The CDR3 nucleotides read TGTGCCTGGGGCCGAAGAGCGGGGGACGAGCAGTACTTC. Its translation is CAWGRRAGDEQYF.